This TCR beta chain was identified in a study of control samples from healthy donors and cancer patients. Profiled with immunoSEQ multiplex PCR; TCRdb holds only in-frame clones, not every one. The table records fewer than 100,000 clones, roughly 82% of them present only once. Sequencing used blood. This sequence originates from a man in his 60s in good health.

DNA for the CDR3: TGCAGCGTCGATAGCGGGAGACTAGTTGAGCAGTTCTTC. This sequence encodes CSVDSGRLVEQFF. This rearrangement joins TRBV29-1 to TRBJ2-1; 9 positions match TRBD2. Losses at the gene ends were 6 bases for V and 9 bases for J; bases not matched to a gene: 9. CDR1 is SQVTM and CDR2 is ANQGSEA in the germline V gene. The CDR3 runs 13 residues.